A single sample is the source of the 14 T cell receptor beta chains below, sequenced in a study of shared clonotypes between healthy human individuals. Naive CD8 cells were CD45RO-negative, positively selected for CCR7, excluding terminally differentiated effector memory CD45RA+ cells. Sequencing was performed with immunoSEQ multiplex PCR; in TCRdb, only in-frame clones are kept and a portion is missing. The sample lists millions of clones, approximately 95% occurring once. Sequenced sample: naive CD8+ T cells sorted from blood. The receptor source for this set is a man aged 18-30 years in good health.

CDR3 in DNA: TGTGCCAGCACCCTCAGAAGCAGAGAGGCCTTCACAGATACGCAGTATTTT. Translation: CASTLRSREAFTDTQYF. This chain links TRBV5-5 with TRBJ2-3; the D is unclear. The CDR3 is made up of 17 amino acids. V lost 6 bases and J lost 2, with 22 bases in between. Germline-derived CDR1 and CDR2 are SGHKS and YYEKEE (reference sequence). The complete variable domain, with remaining parts taken from reference TRBV5-5 and TRBJ2-3, reads DAGVTQSPTHLIKTRGQQVTLRCSPISGHKSVSWYQQVLGQGPQFIFQYYEKEERGRGNFPDRFSARQFPNYSSELNVNALLLGDSALYLCASTLRSREAFTDTQYFGPGTRLTVL.

The CDR3 DNA is TGTGCCTCCGGCCCTCCGGGTACCTACGAGCAGTACTTC. Protein: CASGPPGTYEQYF. This chain connects TRBV19 to TRBJ2-7; D remains ambiguous. Germline lookup yields CDR1 LNHDA and CDR2 SQIVND (reference sequence). The V end was cut by 11 bases, the J end by 2 bases, with 16 bases between. This CDR3 is built from 13 residues.

This clone has just one count. The chain recombines TRBV27 with TRBJ1-2, with 7 bases aligning to TRBD1. V was pared by 0 bases and J by 9 bases, with 10 bases of the junction left unmatched. Per the germline V gene, CDR1 is MNHEY and CDR2 is SMNVEV (reference sequence). This CDR3 contains 15 residues. The CDR3 loop reads CASSLSGGAPYSYTF. CDR3 sequence (DNA): TGTGCCAGCAGTTTATCAGGGGGCGCCCCATATAGCTACACCTTC.

This clone was seen just once. J is TRBJ1-1 and V is TRBV7-2; possible D gene TRBD1, 6 bases. The CDR3 spans 15 residues. With 0 bases removed from V and 4 bases from J, the gap between germline ends came to 12 bases. CDR1 is SGHTA and CDR2 is FQGNSA in the germline V gene. CDR3 coding DNA: TGTGCCAGCAGCTTAGCCGGACAGTTAGCCACTGAAGCTTTCTTT. This codes for CASSLAGQLATEAFF.

V and J are TRBV21-1 and TRBJ2-7. TRBV21-1 counts as a pseudogene. The CDR3 runs to 17 residues. In DNA, the CDR3 is TGTGCCAGCAGCAAAGCGCTTTACGGGACGGACACCTACGAGCAGTACTTC. Protein sequence: CASSKALYGTDTYEQYF.

Comment on this clone: Other DNA sequences within the sample encode an identical CDR3. The rearrangement joins TRBV27 to TRBJ1-1, with D perhaps matching TRBD1 (5 bases). The V end lost 5 bases, the J end lost 1 base, and 8 bases lay between the germline ends. The CDR3 contains 13 residues. In germline, CDR1 is MNHEY, CDR2 SMNVEV (reference sequence). The CDR3 spells CASSLTANTEAFF. CDR3 in DNA: TGTGCCAGCAGTCTGACAGCGAACACTGAAGCTTTCTTT.

This clone was observed a single time. V and J are TRBV7-8 and TRBJ2-4; tentative D call: TRBD1 (6 bases). Trimming cost V 3 bases and J 12 bases, with 12 bases left between them. The CDR3 runs to 12 residues. The germline CDR1 and CDR2 sequences are SGHVS and FQNEAQ. For the CDR3, the DNA is TGTGCCAGCAGCTTCACAGGGTTCGATCAGTACTTC. Its protein is CASSFTGFDQYF.

The chain links TRBV28 to TRBJ2-4, with TRBD2 matching over 7 bases. The CDR3 contains 17 residues. V lost 6 bases and J lost 2; bases outside the gene matches: 13. The germline CDR1 and CDR2 sequences are MDHEN and SYDVKM. DNA for the CDR3: TGTGCCAGCAGCCCCCAGGTTGGGGGGGGAACCAAAAACATTCAGTACTTC. Translation: CASSPQVGGGTKNIQYF. Drawing the rest from reference TRBV28 and TRBJ2-4, the complete variable domain is DVKVTQSSRYLVKRTGEKVFLECVQDMDHENMFWYRQDPGLGLRLIYFSYDVKMKEKGDIPEGYSVSREKKERFSLILESASTNQTSMYLCASSPQVGGGTKNIQYFGAGTRLSVL.

The CDR3 DNA sequence: TGCGCCAGCAGAGGGACCGCTCCTGAGCAGTTCTTC. It is translated as CASRGTAPEQFF. The rearrangement links TRBV5-1 to TRBJ2-1; perhaps D is TRBD1 or TRBD2 (5 bases each). Germline lookup yields CDR1 SGHRS and CDR2 YFSETQ. This CDR3 is 12 amino acids long. Between the trimmed V and J ends, which lost 5 bases and 9 bases, there was a span of 12 bases. The full variable domain, its missing parts supplied by reference TRBV5-1 and TRBJ2-1, is KAGVTQTPRYLIKTRGQQVTLSCSPISGHRSVSWYQQTPGQGLQFLFEYFSETQRNKGNFPGRFSGRQFSNSRSEMNVSTLELGDSALYLCASRGTAPEQFFGPGTRLTVL.

Remarks on this clone: Distinct nucleotide sequences in the sample also encode this CDR3. This rearrangement joins TRBV6-5 to TRBJ1-5, with a possible D match to TRBD1 (5 bases). Germline lookup yields CDR1 MNHEY and CDR2 SVGAGI. This CDR3 contains 14 residues. V dropped 0 bases and J dropped 4 bases, with 7 bases sitting between them. The CDR3 region has the DNA TGTGCCAGCAGTTACTCGGGGGAGAATCAGCCCCAGCATTTT. Its protein product is CASSYSGENQPQHF.

The chain is built from TRBV5-6 and TRBJ2-1, with 10 bases lining up with TRBD2. The V gene end was trimmed by 1 base and the J gene end by 7 bases; junction bases not matched to a gene: 5. CDR3 length: 15 amino acids. Germline V gene data show CDR1 as SGHDT and CDR2 as YYEEEE. CDR3 amino acids: CASSLTASGSNEQFF. The CDR3 nucleotides are TGTGCCAGCAGCTTGACGGCTAGCGGGAGTAATGAGCAGTTCTTC.

The chain links TRBV5-4 to TRBJ2-3, with 10 bases lining up with TRBD2. CDR1 and CDR2 from the germline V gene are SGHNT and YYREEE (reference sequence). CDR3 length equals 15 residues. V lost 5 bases, J lost 0 bases, and 3 bases stayed unmatched. This chain's CDR3 is CASRFSGGSTDTQYF. The CDR3, as DNA: TGTGCCAGCAGATTTAGCGGGGGGAGCACAGATACGCAGTATTTT.

The chain has TRBV4-1 and TRBJ2-7, with no clear D. Germline CDR1 is MGHRA and CDR2 is YSYEKL. Trimming pared 1 base from V and 0 bases from J, leaving 13 bases between. This CDR3 contains 16 residues. CDR3 protein: CASSQGGPLSSYEQYF. The DNA for the CDR3 is TGCGCCAGCAGCCAAGGAGGCCCTTTGAGCTCCTACGAGCAGTACTTC.

On this clone: The junction differs from germline at one of its ends, possibly a read error. V is TRBV15 and J is TRBJ2-2, with D perhaps matching TRBD1 (5 bases). The CDR3 runs to 17 residues. Germline V gene sequence: CDR1 LNHNV, CDR2 YYDKDF (reference sequence). The CDR3 DNA sequence: TGTGCCACCAGCGGAGACTGGGGCACCAGGAACACCGGGGAGCTGTTTTTT. This codes for CATSGDWGTRNTGELFF. The full variable domain, its missing parts supplied by reference TRBV15 and TRBJ2-2, is DAMVIQNPRYQVTQFGKPVTLSCSQTLNHNVMYWYQQKSSQAPKLLFHYYDKDFNNEADTPDNFQSRRPNTSFCFLDIRSPGLGDTAMYLCATSGDWGTRNTGELFFGEGSRLTVL.